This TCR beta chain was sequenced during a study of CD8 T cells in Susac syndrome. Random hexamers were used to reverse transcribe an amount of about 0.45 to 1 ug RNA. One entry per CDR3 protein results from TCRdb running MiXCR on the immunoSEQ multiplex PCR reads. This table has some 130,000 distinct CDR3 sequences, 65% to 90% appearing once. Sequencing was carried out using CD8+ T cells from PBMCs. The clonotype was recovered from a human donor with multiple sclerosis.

The CDR3 spells CASSLVSNSPLHF. In DNA, the CDR3 is TGTGCCAGCAGTTTAGTAAGCAATTCACCCCTCCACTTT. V is TRBV27 and J is TRBJ1-6; D remains unclear. V lost 2 bases and J lost 7, with 6 bases in between. The CDR3 spans 13 residues. Germline V lookup: CDR1 MNHEY, CDR2 SMNVEV (reference sequence).